Below are 14 T cell receptor beta chains sequenced from a single sample in a study of T-cell reconstitution after alpha-beta-depleted transplantation in children. The authors prepared the TCRbeta library with unique molecular identifiers. One entry per CDR3 protein, called by TCRdb with MiXCR from the PCR reads. The repertoire holds hundreds of thousands of distinct CDR3 sequences, with roughly 18% as singletons. Sequencing was performed on PBMCs from the stem cell graft donor, taken from the stem cell graft. These receptors came from a human donor who donated a stem cell graft to a child with acute lymphoblastic leukemia.

The chain combines TRBV5-1 with TRBJ1-1; the D gene is possibly TRBD1 (5 bases). This CDR3 is 14 amino acids long. The V gene's germline CDR1 is SGHRS and CDR2 YFSETQ. The germline V and J ends were trimmed by 4 bases and 3 bases, with 13 bases remaining between them. The CDR3: CASSTGTVDTEAFF. CDR3 DNA: TGCGCCAGCAGCACCGGGACCGTGGACACTGAAGCTTTCTTT.

The rearrangement links TRBV3-1 to TRBJ2-7; maybe TRBD2 (6 bases). The V gene's germline CDR1 is LGHDT and CDR2 YNNKEL (reference sequence). Trimming shortened V by 4 bases and J by 2 bases, and 12 bases separated the two germline ends. This CDR3 comprises 14 residues. This CDR3 is CASSRLGGTYEQYF. The CDR3 DNA reads as TGTGCCAGCAGCCGGCTCGGGGGAACCTACGAGCAGTACTTC.

This clonotype occurred a few times. The chain has TRBV12-3 or TRBV12-4 and TRBJ2-3; D might be TRBD1 (5 bases). The CDR3 contains 11 residues. V dropped 8 bases and J dropped 6 bases, with 9 bases sitting between them. The CDR3 spells CASVWGDTQYF. CDR3 DNA: TGTGCCAGCGTCTGGGGCGATACGCAGTATTTT.

The chain links TRBV20-1 to TRBJ2-7; TRBD1 might be the D (6 bases). CDR3 length equals 15 residues. The V end lost 4 bases, the J end lost 1 base, and 17 bases lay between the germline ends. Germline V gene data show CDR1 as DFQATT and CDR2 as SNEGSKA (reference sequence). The CDR3 here is CSATAQHRDSYEQYF. Here the CDR3 DNA reads TGCAGTGCTACAGCACAACACAGGGATTCCTACGAGCAGTACTTC.

The gene calls are TRBV12-3 or TRBV12-4 and TRBJ2-5; 10 nucleotides align to TRBD2. This CDR3 is 15 amino acids long. Unmatched junction bases numbered 7, after V lost 6 bases and J lost 3 bases. The CDR3 reads CASRPWLAGEETQYF. In DNA form, the CDR3 reads TGTGCCAGCAGGCCCTGGCTAGCGGGAGAAGAGACCCAGTACTTC.

The table lists this clonotype with many counts. V is TRBV27 and J is TRBJ2-2; 7 nucleotides line up with TRBD1. J lost 6 bases, V lost 3 bases, and 7 bases had no gene match. Germline V gene lookup returns CDR1 MNHEY and CDR2 SMNVEV (reference sequence). This CDR3 is 15 amino acids long. CDR3 loop: CASSFRDSRSGELFF. The CDR3 nucleotides are TGTGCCAGCAGTTTCCGGGACAGTCGGTCCGGGGAGCTGTTTTTT.

The chain uses TRBV5-1 and TRBJ2-1, with 9 bases identical to TRBD2. This CDR3 comprises 15 residues. V was clipped by 2 bases and J by 9 bases; unmatched bases: 9. Germline V gene sequence: CDR1 SGHRS, CDR2 YFSETQ. In DNA form, the CDR3 reads TGCGCCAGCAGCTTAACAGCGGGAGGCGGCAGTGAGCAGTTCTTC. Translation gives CASSLTAGGGSEQFF. Combining the CDR3 with reference TRBV5-1 and TRBJ2-1 gives the whole variable domain KAGVTQTPRYLIKTRGQQVTLSCSPISGHRSVSWYQQTPGQGLQFLFEYFSETQRNKGNFPGRFSGRQFSNSRSEMNVSTLELGDSALYLCASSLTAGGGSEQFFGPGTRLTVL.

This clonotype was recorded at least ten times. V and J are TRBV25-1 and TRBJ2-7; TRBD1 matches 9 bases. J gave up 2 bases and V 4 bases, and 6 bases lay outside the gene matches. Germline lookup yields CDR1 MGHDK and CDR2 SYGVNS. This CDR3 is 15 amino acids long. The CDR3, as DNA: TGTGCCAGCAGTGCAGGACAGGGGAAAACCTACGAGCAGTACTTC. This translates into CASSAGQGKTYEQYF.

V and J are TRBV7-3 and TRBJ2-1; tentatively, D is TRBD2 (7 bases). The CDR3 sequence is 19 residues long. V dropped 2 bases and J dropped 8 bases, with 28 bases sitting between them. Germline CDR1 and CDR2: SGHTA and FQGTGA. The CDR3 sequence: CASSLWRASGTKAGDEQFF. The CDR3 region has the DNA TGTGCCAGCAGCTTATGGAGGGCCAGCGGGACAAAAGCCGGGGATGAGCAGTTCTTC.

The chain joins TRBV12-3 or TRBV12-4 to TRBJ1-2; TRBD1 aligns across 9 bases. The CDR3 length is 16 residues. With V trimmed by 5 bases and J by 9 bases, 16 bases remained unmatched. The CDR3 sequence is CASSRDRVEALYRYTF. The CDR3 DNA sequence: TGTGCCAGCAGTCGGGACAGGGTCGAGGCACTCTACCGCTACACCTTC.

J is TRBJ2-1 and V is TRBV12-3 or TRBV12-4; the match to TRBD1 covers 7 bases. The CDR3 length is 13 residues. Trimming took 8 bases from V and 1 from J; bases not matched to a gene: 2. In DNA form, the CDR3 reads TGTGCCAGCGTCAGGGGGTCCTACAATGAGCAGTTCTTC. Encoded protein: CASVRGSYNEQFF.

This clonotype was counted only a few times. V is TRBV20-1 and J is TRBJ2-2; 11 nucleotides match TRBD2. The CDR3 runs to 15 residues. Germline loops: CDR1 DFQATT, CDR2 SNEGSKA (reference sequence). Trimming cost V 5 bases and J 5 bases; bases outside gene matches: 7. CDR3 nucleotides: TGCAGTGCTTCCCTAGCGGGAGGCGGAACCGGGGAGCTGTTTTTT. Translating gives CSASLAGGGTGELFF.

This clonotype was counted only a few times. The chain uses TRBV13 and TRBJ1-5; maybe TRBD1 (5 bases). The V end was cut by 5 bases, the J end by 0 bases, with 20 bases between. The CDR3 consists of 18 residues. CDR1 and CDR2 from the germline V gene are PRHDT and FYEKMQ (reference sequence). CDR3 coding DNA: TGTGCCAGCAGCGGAGGGGAATCCTCAGTCTATAGCAATCAGCCCCAGCATTTT. This translates into CASSGGESSVYSNQPQHF.

The chain links TRBV4-2 to TRBJ2-1; 7 bases match TRBD2. The CDR3 length is 16 residues. V dropped 1 base and J dropped 0; count of bases not matched to a gene: 3. The germline gives CDR1 LGHNA, CDR2 YNFKEQ. The CDR3 coding sequence is TGTGCCAGCAGCCAAGCCCTAGCGGTCTCCTACAATGAGCAGTTCTTC. Translation: CASSQALAVSYNEQFF.